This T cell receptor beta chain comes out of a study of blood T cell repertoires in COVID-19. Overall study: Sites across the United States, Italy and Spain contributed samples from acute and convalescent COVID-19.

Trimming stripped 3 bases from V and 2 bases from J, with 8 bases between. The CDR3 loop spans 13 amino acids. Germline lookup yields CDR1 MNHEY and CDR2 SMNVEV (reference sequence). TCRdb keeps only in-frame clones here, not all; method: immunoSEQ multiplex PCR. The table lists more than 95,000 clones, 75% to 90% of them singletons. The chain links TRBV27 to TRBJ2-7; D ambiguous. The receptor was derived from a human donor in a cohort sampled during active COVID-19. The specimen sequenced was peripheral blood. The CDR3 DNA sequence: TGTGCCAGCAGTTTGGCCCCCCCCTACGAGCAGTACTTC. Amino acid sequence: CASSLAPPYEQYF.